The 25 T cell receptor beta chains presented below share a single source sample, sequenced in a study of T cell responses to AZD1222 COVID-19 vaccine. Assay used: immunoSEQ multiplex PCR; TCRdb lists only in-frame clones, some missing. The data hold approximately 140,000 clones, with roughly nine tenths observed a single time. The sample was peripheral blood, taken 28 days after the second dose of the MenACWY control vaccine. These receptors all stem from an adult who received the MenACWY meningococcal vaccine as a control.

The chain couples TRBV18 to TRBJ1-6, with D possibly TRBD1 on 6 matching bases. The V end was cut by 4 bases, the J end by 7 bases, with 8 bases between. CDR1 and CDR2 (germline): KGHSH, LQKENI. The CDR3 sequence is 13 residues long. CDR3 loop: CASSQGENSPLHF. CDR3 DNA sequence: TGTGCCAGCTCACAGGGGGAGAATTCACCCCTCCACTTT.

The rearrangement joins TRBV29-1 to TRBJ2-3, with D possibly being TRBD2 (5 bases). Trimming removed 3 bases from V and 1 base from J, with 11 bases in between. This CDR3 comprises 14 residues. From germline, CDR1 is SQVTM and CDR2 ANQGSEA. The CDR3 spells CSVEAGSRTDTQYF. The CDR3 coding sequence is TGCAGCGTTGAGGCGGGCAGCCGCACAGATACGCAGTATTTT.

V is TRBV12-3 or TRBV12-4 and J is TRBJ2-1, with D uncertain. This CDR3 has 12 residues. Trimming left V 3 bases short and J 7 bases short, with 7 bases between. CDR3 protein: CASSFMGNEQFF. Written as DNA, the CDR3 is TGTGCCAGCAGTTTCATGGGAAATGAGCAGTTCTTC.

The CDR3 sequence: CASSDTGDNQPQHF. CDR3 nucleotides: TGTGCCAGCAGCGACACAGGGGACAATCAGCCCCAGCATTTT. V and J are TRBV9 and TRBJ1-5; TRBD1 matches at 7 bases. CDR1 and CDR2 (germline): SGDLS, YYNGEE. Germline trimming cut 3 bases from V and 3 bases from J; bases unmatched to any gene: 3. CDR3 length: 14 residues.

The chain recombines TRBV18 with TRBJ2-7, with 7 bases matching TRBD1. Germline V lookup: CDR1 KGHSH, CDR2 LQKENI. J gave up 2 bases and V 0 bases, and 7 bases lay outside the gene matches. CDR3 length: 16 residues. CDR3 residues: CASSPPGGLLTYEQYF. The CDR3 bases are TGTGCCAGCTCACCACCAGGGGGCCTTCTTACCTACGAGCAGTACTTC. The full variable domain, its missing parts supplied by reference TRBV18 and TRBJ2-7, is NAGVMQNPRHLVRRRGQEARLRCSPMKGHSHVYWYRQLPEEGLKFMVYLQKENIIDESGMPKERFSAEFPKEGPSILRIQQVVRGDSAAYFCASSPPGGLLTYEQYFGPGTRLTVT.

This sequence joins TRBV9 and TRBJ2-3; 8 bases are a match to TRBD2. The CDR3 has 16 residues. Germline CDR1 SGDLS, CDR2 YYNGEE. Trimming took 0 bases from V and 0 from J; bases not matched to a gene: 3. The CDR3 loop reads CASSVGLATSTDTQYF. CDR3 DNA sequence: TGTGCCAGCAGCGTAGGACTAGCGACAAGCACAGATACGCAGTATTTT.

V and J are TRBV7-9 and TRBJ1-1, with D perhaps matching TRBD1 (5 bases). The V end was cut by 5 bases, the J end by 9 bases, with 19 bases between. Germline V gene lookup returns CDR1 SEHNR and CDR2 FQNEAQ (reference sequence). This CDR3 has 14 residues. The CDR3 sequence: CASSRTTEGEKAFF. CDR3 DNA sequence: TGTGCCAGCAGCCGGACTACCGAAGGGGAGAAAGCTTTCTTT.

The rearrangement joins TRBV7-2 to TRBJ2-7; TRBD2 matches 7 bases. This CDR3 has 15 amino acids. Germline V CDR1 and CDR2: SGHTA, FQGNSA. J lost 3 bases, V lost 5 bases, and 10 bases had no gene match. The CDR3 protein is CASSTSWAGDYEQYF. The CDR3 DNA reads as TGTGCCAGCAGCACCTCCTGGGCGGGAGACTACGAGCAGTACTTC.

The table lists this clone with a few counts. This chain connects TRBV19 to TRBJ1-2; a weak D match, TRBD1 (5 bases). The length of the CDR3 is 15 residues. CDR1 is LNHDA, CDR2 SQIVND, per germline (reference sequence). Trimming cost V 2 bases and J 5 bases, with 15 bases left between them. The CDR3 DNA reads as TGTGCCAGTAGTATAACTTCGACAGACGATTATGGCTACACCTTC. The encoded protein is CASSITSTDDYGYTF.

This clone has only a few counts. The CDR3 reads CASSYSVGGRGYTF. The CDR3 DNA follows: TGTGCCAGCAGTTACTCGGTGGGGGGCAGGGGCTACACCTTC. The chain joins TRBV6-5 to TRBJ1-2; a weak D match, TRBD1 (6 bases). Germline V gene lookup returns CDR1 MNHEY and CDR2 SVGAGI. The CDR3 runs 14 residues. Trimming left V 0 bases short and J 8 bases short, with 13 bases between.

The CDR3: CASSFNTMSTDTQYF. CDR3 coding DNA: TGTGCCAGCAGCTTTAATACTATGAGCACAGATACGCAGTATTTT. The genes are TRBV7-2 and TRBJ2-3; D is undetermined. CDR3 length: 15 amino acids. Germline CDR1 SGHTA, CDR2 FQGNSA. V lost 3 bases to trimming and J lost 0 bases, with 10 bases between them. The whole variable domain, filled in from reference TRBV7-2 and TRBJ2-3, reads GAGVSQSPSNKVTEKGKDVELRCDPISGHTALYWYRQSLGQGLEFLIYFQGNSAPDKSGLPSDRFSAERTGGSVSTLTIQRTQQEDSAVYLCASSFNTMSTDTQYFGPGTRLTVL.

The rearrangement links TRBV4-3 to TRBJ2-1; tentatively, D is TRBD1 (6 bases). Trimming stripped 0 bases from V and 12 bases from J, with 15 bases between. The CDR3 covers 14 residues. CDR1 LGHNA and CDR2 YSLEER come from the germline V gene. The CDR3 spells CASSQEAGAMAQFF. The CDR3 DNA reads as TGCGCCAGCAGCCAAGAGGCAGGGGCGATGGCGCAGTTCTTC.

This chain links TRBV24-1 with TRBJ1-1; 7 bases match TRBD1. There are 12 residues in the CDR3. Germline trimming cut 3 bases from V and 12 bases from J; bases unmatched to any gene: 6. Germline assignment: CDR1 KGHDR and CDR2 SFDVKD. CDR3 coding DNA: TGTGCCACCAGTGATGAACAGGGGCAGCCTTTCTTT. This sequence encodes CATSDEQGQPFF.

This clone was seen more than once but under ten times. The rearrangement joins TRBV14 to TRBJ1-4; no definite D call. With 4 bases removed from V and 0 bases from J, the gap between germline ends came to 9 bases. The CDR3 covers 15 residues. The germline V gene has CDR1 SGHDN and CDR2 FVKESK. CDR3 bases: TGTGCCAGCAGCCCGGACCGGACAACTAATGAAAAACTGTTTTTT. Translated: CASSPDRTTNEKLFF. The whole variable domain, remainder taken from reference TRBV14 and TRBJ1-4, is EAGVTQFPSHSVIEKGQTVTLRCDPISGHDNLYWYRRVMGKEIKFLLHFVKESKQDESGMPNNRFLAERTGGTYSTLKVQPAELEDSGVYFCASSPDRTTNEKLFFGSGTQLSVL.

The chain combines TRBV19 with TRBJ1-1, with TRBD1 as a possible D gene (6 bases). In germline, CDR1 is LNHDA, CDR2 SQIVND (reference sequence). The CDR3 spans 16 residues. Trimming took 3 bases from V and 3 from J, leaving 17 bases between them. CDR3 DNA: TGTGCCAGTAGTATTCGGACAGCGGTGGGCTACACTGAAGCTTTCTTT. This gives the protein CASSIRTAVGYTEAFF.

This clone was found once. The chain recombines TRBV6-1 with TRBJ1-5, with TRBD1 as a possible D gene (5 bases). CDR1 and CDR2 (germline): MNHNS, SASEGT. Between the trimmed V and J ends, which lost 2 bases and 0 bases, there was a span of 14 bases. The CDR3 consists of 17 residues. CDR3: CASSELDTRYSNQPQHF. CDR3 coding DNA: TGTGCCAGCAGTGAATTGGACACCCGCTATAGCAATCAGCCCCAGCATTTT.

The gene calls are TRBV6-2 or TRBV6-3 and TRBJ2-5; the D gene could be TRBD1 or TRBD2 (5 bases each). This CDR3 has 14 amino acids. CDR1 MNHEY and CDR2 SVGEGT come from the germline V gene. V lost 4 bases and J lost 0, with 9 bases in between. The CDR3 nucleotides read TGTGCCAGCAGTTCGGGGCAGGACCAAGAGACCCAGTACTTC. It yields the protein CASSSGQDQETQYF.

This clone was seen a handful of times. Here the CDR3 reads CASSGTSSNTGELFF. The CDR3, as DNA: TGTGCCAGCAGCGGGACTAGCTCAAACACCGGGGAGCTGTTTTTT. V gene TRBV5-4 combines with J gene TRBJ2-2; 9 bases fit TRBD2. CDR1 is SGHNT, CDR2 YYREEE, per germline (reference sequence). The CDR3 covers 15 residues. Unmatched junction bases numbered 3, after V lost 4 bases and J lost 2 bases.

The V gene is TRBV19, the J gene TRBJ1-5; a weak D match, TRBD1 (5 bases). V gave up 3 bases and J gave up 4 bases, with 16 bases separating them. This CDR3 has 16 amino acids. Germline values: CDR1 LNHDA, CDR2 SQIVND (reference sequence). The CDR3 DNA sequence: TGTGCCAGTAGTATGGCAGCAATAGCAGGGAATCAGCCCCAGCATTTT. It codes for CASSMAAIAGNQPQHF.

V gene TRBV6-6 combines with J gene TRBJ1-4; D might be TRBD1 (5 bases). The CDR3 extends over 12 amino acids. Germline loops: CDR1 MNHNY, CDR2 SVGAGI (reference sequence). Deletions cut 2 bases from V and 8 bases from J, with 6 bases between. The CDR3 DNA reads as TGTGCCAGCAGTTACGAGGGGGAAAAACTGTTTTTT. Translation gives CASSYEGEKLFF.

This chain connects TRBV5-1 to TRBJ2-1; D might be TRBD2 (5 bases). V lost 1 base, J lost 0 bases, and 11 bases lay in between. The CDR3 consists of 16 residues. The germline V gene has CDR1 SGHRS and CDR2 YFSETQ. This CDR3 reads CASSLSGSSSYNEQFF. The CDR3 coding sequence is TGCGCCAGCAGCTTGTCGGGGTCGAGCTCCTACAATGAGCAGTTCTTC.

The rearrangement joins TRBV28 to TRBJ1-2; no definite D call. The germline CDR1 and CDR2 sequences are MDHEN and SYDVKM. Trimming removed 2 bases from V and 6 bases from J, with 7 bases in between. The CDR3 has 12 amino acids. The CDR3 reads CASSLSRDGYTF. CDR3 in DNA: TGTGCCAGCAGTTTAAGCCGGGATGGCTACACCTTC.

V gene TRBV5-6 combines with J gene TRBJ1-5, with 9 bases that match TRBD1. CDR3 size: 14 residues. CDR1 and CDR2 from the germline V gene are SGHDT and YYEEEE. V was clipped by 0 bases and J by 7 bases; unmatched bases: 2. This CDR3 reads CASSLAQGAQPQHF. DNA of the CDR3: TGTGCCAGCAGCTTGGCACAGGGGGCACAGCCCCAGCATTTT.

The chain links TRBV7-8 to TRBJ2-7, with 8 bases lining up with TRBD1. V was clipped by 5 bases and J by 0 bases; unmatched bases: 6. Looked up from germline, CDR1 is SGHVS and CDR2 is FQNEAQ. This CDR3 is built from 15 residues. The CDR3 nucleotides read TGTGCCAGCAGCCGAGGACAGGGCCGCTCCTACGAGCAGTACTTC. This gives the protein CASSRGQGRSYEQYF.

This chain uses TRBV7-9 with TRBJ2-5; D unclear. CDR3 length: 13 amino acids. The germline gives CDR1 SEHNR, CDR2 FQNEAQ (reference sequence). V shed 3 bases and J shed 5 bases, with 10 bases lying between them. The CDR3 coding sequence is TGTGCCAGCAGCTTTCCCGACCCTGAGACCCAGTACTTC. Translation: CASSFPDPETQYF.